This T cell receptor beta chain was profiled in a study of naive and memory T cell subsets. Concerning this clonotype itself: What it recognizes is unknown.

Both TRBC1 and TRBC2 were covered by a beta constant-region primer of two equimolar oligonucleotides. The ligated cDNA underwent four PCR rounds using SP2 and nested alpha and beta constant-region primers. TCRdb reprocessed the UMI-ligation and nested PCR reads with MiXCR, giving one entry per CDR3 protein. The sample records 100,000 to 150,000 distinct CDR3 sequences, 35% to 45% being singletons. The CDR3 runs 18 residues. Germline assignment: CDR1 SGHTA and CDR2 FQGNSA. V was shortened by 2 bases and J by 2 bases, with 18 bases between the two germline ends. Study results and limitations: In naive cells, over 85% of TCR sequences were seen only once.

The sequence came from a human donor in good health. The rearrangement uses TRBV7-2 and TRBJ2-2; D may be TRBD2 (6 bases). The sample comprised central memory CD4+ T cells from blood. The CDR3 spells CASSLNNLRDFNTGELFF. The CDR3 DNA is TGTGCCAGCAGCTTAAATAATCTGCGGGACTTTAACACCGGGGAGCTGTTTTTT.